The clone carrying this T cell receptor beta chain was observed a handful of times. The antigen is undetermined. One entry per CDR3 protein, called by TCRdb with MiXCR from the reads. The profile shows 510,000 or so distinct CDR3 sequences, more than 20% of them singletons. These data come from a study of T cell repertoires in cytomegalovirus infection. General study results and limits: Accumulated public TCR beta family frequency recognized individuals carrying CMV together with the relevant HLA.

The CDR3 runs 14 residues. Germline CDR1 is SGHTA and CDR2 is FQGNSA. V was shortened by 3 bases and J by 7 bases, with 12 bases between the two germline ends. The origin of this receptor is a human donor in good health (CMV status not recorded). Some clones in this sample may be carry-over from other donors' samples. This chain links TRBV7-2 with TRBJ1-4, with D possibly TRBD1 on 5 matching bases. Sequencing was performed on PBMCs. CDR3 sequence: CASSLPGQGEKLFF. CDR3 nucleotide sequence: TGTGCCAGCAGCTTGCCCGGGCAGGGTGAAAAACTGTTTTTT.